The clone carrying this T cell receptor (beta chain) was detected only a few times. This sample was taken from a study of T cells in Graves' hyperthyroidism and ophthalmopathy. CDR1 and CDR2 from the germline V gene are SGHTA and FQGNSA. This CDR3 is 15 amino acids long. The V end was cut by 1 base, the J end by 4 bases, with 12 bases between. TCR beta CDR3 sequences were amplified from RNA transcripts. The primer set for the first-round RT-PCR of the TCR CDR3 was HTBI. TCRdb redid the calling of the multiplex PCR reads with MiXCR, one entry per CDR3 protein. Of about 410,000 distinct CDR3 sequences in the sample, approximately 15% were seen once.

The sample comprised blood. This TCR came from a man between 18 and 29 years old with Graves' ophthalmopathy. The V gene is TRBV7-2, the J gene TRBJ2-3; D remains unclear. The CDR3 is CASSLVPGFADTQYF. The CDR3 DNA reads TGTGCCAGCAGCTTAGTTCCGGGTTTCGCAGATACGCAGTATTTT.